Listed below are T cell receptor beta chains from one sample, sequenced in a study of cytomegalovirus exposure and HLA in healthy donors. Using immunoSEQ multiplex PCR, the repertoire was profiled, and TCRdb retains in-frame clones only, with some absent. The data show hundreds of thousands of clones, with less than 85% seen just once and 5.5% to 6.5% held by the top ten. Sequencing used PBMCs. All receptors derive from a woman between 18 and 30 years old in good health and CMV-seronegative. Each CDR3 is given without its conserved first and last residue. Clone size is shown for a subset of rows, as once, few, many or a class of expanded clone.

j_gene: TRBJ2-1
v_gene: TRBV15
abundance: .
CDR3aa: ATSGRDRGGKNEQF

j_gene: TRBJ2-7
v_gene: TRBV28
abundance: few
CDR3aa: ASSTPGLSGAYEQY

j_gene: TRBJ2-2
v_gene: TRBV5-1
abundance: .
CDR3aa: ASSPEDRGLSTGELF

j_gene: TRBJ1-1
v_gene: TRBV28
abundance: .
CDR3aa: ASSLIGGVEAF

j_gene: TRBJ2-1
v_gene: TRBV7-8
abundance: .
CDR3aa: ASTENIRGASSYNEQF

j_gene: TRBJ2-7
v_gene: TRBV10-3
abundance: .
CDR3aa: AISERELRGEQY

j_gene: TRBJ2-1
v_gene: TRBV28
abundance: few
CDR3aa: ASTSSGSPSSYNEQF

j_gene: TRBJ1-2
v_gene: TRBV28
abundance: .
CDR3aa: ASSGSGQRGYT

j_gene: TRBJ2-5
v_gene: TRBV2
abundance: once
CDR3aa: ASHPTRRGEETQY

j_gene: TRBJ2-3
v_gene: TRBV30
abundance: .
CDR3aa: AWVLAGGRTDTQY

j_gene: TRBJ2-7
v_gene: TRBV11-2
abundance: many
CDR3aa: ASSLGAGQGYYEQY

j_gene: TRBJ1-2
v_gene: TRBV29-1
abundance: .
CDR3aa: SVGEGTSYGYT

j_gene: TRBJ1-4
v_gene: TRBV30
abundance: .
CDR3aa: AWSGQNEKLF

j_gene: TRBJ2-7
v_gene: TRBV30
abundance: .
CDR3aa: AWSVEIGLAREQY

j_gene: TRBJ1-5
v_gene: TRBV4-1
abundance: .
CDR3aa: ASSQAGGNQPQH

j_gene: TRBJ1-2
v_gene: TRBV6-1
abundance: many
CDR3aa: ASSVDRAVNYGYT

j_gene: TRBJ2-7
v_gene: TRBV18
abundance: .
CDR3aa: ASSPGGYEQY

j_gene: TRBJ1-3
v_gene: TRBV29-1
abundance: .
CDR3aa: SVEDRDRGSGNTIY

j_gene: TRBJ2-7
v_gene: TRBV2
abundance: .
CDR3aa: ASRTETATYEQY

j_gene: TRBJ2-5
v_gene: TRBV30
abundance: .
CDR3aa: AWSVTQETQY

j_gene: TRBJ1-2
v_gene: TRBV6-1
abundance: .
CDR3aa: ASSEAHWTANYGYT

j_gene: TRBJ2-2
v_gene: TRBV2
abundance: .
CDR3aa: ASRAGTSNTGELF

j_gene: TRBJ2-7
v_gene: TRBV5-1
abundance: .
CDR3aa: ASSLGRSSYEQY

j_gene: TRBJ2-3
v_gene: TRBV7-3
abundance: .
CDR3aa: ASSSRNTDTQY

j_gene: TRBJ1-4
v_gene: TRBV6-1
abundance: .
CDR3aa: ASSEPGQGEKLF

j_gene: TRBJ1-2
v_gene: TRBV9
abundance: .
CDR3aa: ASGTAAYGYT